Shown below are 29 T cell receptor beta chains from a single sample sequenced in a study of T cell responses to AZD1222 COVID-19 vaccine (dated by TCRdb to about 2021). Receptor libraries were prepared by the immunoSEQ multiplex PCR assay. In its TCRdb copy, this immuneACCESS table keeps in-frame sequences only and misses some clones. Where compared with another copy, unresolved V genes explain less than half of these, and the others have no known cause. The sample table contains about 20,000 clones; only one count was recorded for 84% of them. About 16% of the sample is held by the ten biggest clonotypes. The sample's time point label, decoded: about 28 days (+/-7) after the second vaccine dose. This material consisted of peripheral blood, taken 28 days after the second AZD1222 dose. These receptors were obtained from an adult who received the AZD1222 COVID-19 vaccine.

The chain recombines TRBV5-4 with TRBJ1-4; TRBD1 might be the D (6 bases). V lost 5 bases to trimming and J lost 2 bases, with 13 bases between them. Germline loops: CDR1 SGHNT, CDR2 YYREEE (reference sequence). The CDR3 covers 15 residues. The CDR3 spells CASSIQGRTNEKLFF. The CDR3 DNA reads TGTGCCAGCAGTATTCAGGGGAGGACTAATGAAAAACTGTTTTTT.

This chain links TRBV5-1 with TRBJ2-1; maybe TRBD2 (6 bases). The CDR3 totals 15 residues. Looked up from germline, CDR1 is SGHRS and CDR2 is YFSETQ. The V end was cut by 0 bases, the J end by 4 bases, with 11 bases between. The CDR3 DNA follows: TGCGCCAGCAGCTTGGTTGCTAGCGAATACAATGAGCAGTTCTTC. This encodes CASSLVASEYNEQFF.

The chain combines TRBV4-3 with TRBJ1-2; 7 nucleotides align to TRBD1. The CDR3 loop spans 14 amino acids. The junction had 3 bases not matched to a gene; V was cut back by 1 base and J by 4 bases. Germline lookup yields CDR1 LGHNA and CDR2 YSLEER. Here the CDR3 DNA reads TGCGCCAGCAGCCAAGGGCAGGGGGGCTATGGCTACACCTTC. The encoded protein is CASSQGQGGYGYTF.

The V call is TRBV27, the J call TRBJ2-7, with TRBD2 identical over 8 bases. The junction had 5 bases not matched to a gene; V was cut back by 0 bases and J by 1 base. Germline V lookup: CDR1 MNHEY, CDR2 SMNVEV (reference sequence). This CDR3 contains 16 residues. Here the CDR3 reads CASSLSALAASYEQYF. The CDR3 nucleotides read TGTGCCAGCAGTTTATCGGCACTAGCGGCTTCCTACGAGCAGTACTTC.

The gene calls are TRBV11-2 and TRBJ1-3; D gene unclear. CDR1 and CDR2 from the germline V gene are SGHAT and FQNNGV. The CDR3 is 14 amino acids. Trimming removed 0 bases at V and 0 bases at J, with 3 bases between. CDR3 coding DNA: TGTGCCAGCAGCTTAGACAACTCTGGAAACACCATATATTTT. Translating it yields CASSLDNSGNTIYF.

For the CDR3, the DNA is TGTGCCACCAGTGACCCAAAATCCCCGGGGGGGGACTACGAGCAGTACTTC. It is translated as CATSDPKSPGGDYEQYF. This chain links TRBV24-1 with TRBJ2-7, with TRBD2 matching 8 bases. Germline CDR1 and CDR2: KGHDR and SFDVKD. After removal of 4 bases from V and 3 bases from J, the junction contained 13 bases not matched to a gene. The CDR3 spans 17 residues.

A single count supports this clone. The V call is TRBV27, the J call TRBJ2-7; 7 bases map to TRBD2. This CDR3 has 12 amino acids. The ends lost 8 bases at V and 6 bases at J; junction bases unmatched: 7. Germline loops: CDR1 MNHEY, CDR2 SMNVEV (reference sequence). The CDR3 is CASGEGTGEQYF. The CDR3 nucleotides read TGTGCCAGCGGGGAGGGGACGGGCGAGCAGTACTTC.

The chain is built from TRBV14 and TRBJ1-6, with D tentatively TRBD1 (5 bases). The CDR3 sequence is 15 residues long. With 0 bases removed from V and 10 bases from J, the gap between germline ends came to 13 bases. Germline CDR1 is SGHDN and CDR2 is FVKESK. In nucleotides, the CDR3 is TGTGCCAGCAGCCAAGATGGGGGAATGGGGTCACCCCTCCACTTT. The encoded protein is CASSQDGGMGSPLHF.

The chain employs TRBV6-1 and TRBJ1-1; D is undetermined. The CDR3 is made up of 14 amino acids. Per the germline V gene, CDR1 is MNHNS and CDR2 is SASEGT. The ends were cut back, 3 bases at V and 1 base at J, with 9 bases in the middle. In DNA form, the CDR3 reads TGTGCCAGCAGTGAGATGGACTGGAACACTGAAGCTTTCTTT. Translation gives CASSEMDWNTEAFF.

This clone has a handful of counts. The chain couples TRBV5-1 to TRBJ2-7; unclear D gene. The ends were cut back, 0 bases at V and 3 bases at J, with 10 bases in the middle. Per germline, CDR1 SGHRS and CDR2 YFSETQ. The CDR3 is 14 residues long. Here the CDR3 reads CASSLVGIDYEQYF. CDR3 nucleotide sequence: TGCGCCAGCAGCTTGGTGGGGATAGACTACGAGCAGTACTTC.

The J gene is TRBJ2-7, the V gene TRBV19; the D gene is possibly TRBD2 (5 bases). V was pared by 5 bases and J by 1 base, with 12 bases between. Germline assignment: CDR1 LNHDA and CDR2 SQIVND (reference sequence). The CDR3 has 14 residues. CDR3: CASSPAGVSYEQYF. In DNA, the CDR3 is TGTGCCAGTAGTCCGGCGGGTGTGTCCTACGAGCAGTACTTC. The whole variable domain, filled in from reference TRBV19 and TRBJ2-7, reads DGGITQSPKYLFRKEGQNVTLSCEQNLNHDAMYWYRQDPGQGLRLIYYSQIVNDFQKGDIAEGYSVSREKKESFPLTVTSAQKNPTAFYLCASSPAGVSYEQYFGPGTRLTVT.

This CDR3 reads CASSEAEQGTNTIYF. DNA of the CDR3: TGTGCCAGCAGTGAAGCTGAACAGGGCACAAACACCATATATTTT. The genes are TRBV2 and TRBJ1-3; weak D call: TRBD1 (6 bases). V was cut by 0 bases and J by 6 bases, with 12 bases left in between. This CDR3 spans 15 amino acids. CDR1 and CDR2 from the germline V gene are SNHLY and FYNNEI.

This clone was observed a few times. CDR3 residues: CASSQAAQGASYEQYF. The CDR3 DNA sequence: TGCGCCAGCAGCCAAGCCGCACAGGGGGCATCCTACGAGCAGTACTTC. The V and J genes are TRBV4-1 and TRBJ2-7, with TRBD1 identical over 9 bases. The germline V gene has CDR1 MGHRA and CDR2 YSYEKL. The trim removed 1 base at V and 1 base at J, leaving 5 bases unmatched. The CDR3 has 16 amino acids.

The chain carries TRBV3-1 (or the pseudogene TRBV3-2) and TRBJ2-1; the D call may be TRBD1 or TRBD2 (6 bases each). Trimming removed 1 base from V and 2 bases from J, with 12 bases in between. The CDR3 contains 16 residues. Germline CDR1 is LGHDT and CDR2 is YNNKEL (reference sequence). CDR3 coding DNA: TGTGCCAGCAGCCAAGTAGAGGGGGGCCCCTACAATGAGCAGTTCTTC. Protein sequence: CASSQVEGGPYNEQFF.

The J gene is TRBJ1-2, the V gene TRBV25-1; no clear D. Germline CDR1 and CDR2: MGHDK and SYGVNS. Deletions cut 3 bases from V and 2 bases from J, with 13 bases between. This CDR3 region has 15 residues. CDR3 sequence reads: CASSDPRRENYGYTF. DNA for the CDR3: TGTGCCAGCAGTGACCCACGGCGGGAAAACTATGGCTACACCTTC.

V and J are TRBV19 and TRBJ2-7, with 8 bases lining up with TRBD2. The CDR3 is made up of 12 amino acids. Trimming at V came to 3 bases and at J to 6 bases, leaving 1 base not matched to a gene. Germline loops: CDR1 LNHDA, CDR2 SQIVND (reference sequence). CDR3 sequence: CASSIGGGEQYF. For the CDR3, the DNA is TGTGCCAGTAGTATCGGGGGGGGCGAGCAGTACTTC.

The chain employs TRBV12-3 or TRBV12-4 and TRBJ1-3; D remains ambiguous. Between the trimmed V and J ends, which lost 5 bases and 7 bases, there was a span of 6 bases. There are 11 residues in the CDR3. The CDR3 region has the DNA TGTGCCAGCAGTATCAGGAACACCATATATTTT. This encodes CASSIRNTIYF.

The chain combines TRBV28 with TRBJ2-1; D tentatively fits TRBD1 or TRBD2 (5 bases each). With 4 bases removed from V and 8 bases from J, the gap between germline ends came to 15 bases. There are 14 residues in the CDR3. The germline V gene encodes CDR1 MDHEN and CDR2 SYDVKM. Here the CDR3 DNA reads TGTGCCAGCAGTTCACTTTCCGGGGCGGATGAGCAGTTCTTC. Translation: CASSSLSGADEQFF.

V gene TRBV11-2 combines with J gene TRBJ1-2; D uncertain. Looked up from germline, CDR1 is SGHAT and CDR2 is FQNNGV. The CDR3 has 11 amino acids. The ends were cut back, 6 bases at V and 5 bases at J, with 7 bases in the middle. The CDR3 loop is CASRFGYGYTF. The CDR3 DNA follows: TGTGCCAGCAGATTTGGGTATGGCTACACCTTC.

The chain carries TRBV11-3 and TRBJ2-1; D ambiguous. Trimming stripped 5 bases from V and 12 bases from J, with 14 bases between. Germline-derived CDR1 and CDR2 are SGHNT and YENEEA. This CDR3 has 12 residues. Written as DNA, the CDR3 is TGTGCCAGCAGCATGGGAATGAAGGGGCAGTTCTTC. Residues: CASSMGMKGQFF.

This clone was detected once. The chain uses TRBV7-2 and TRBJ1-1; D is unclear. Germline-derived CDR1 and CDR2 are SGHTA and FQGNSA. This CDR3 is built from 14 residues. Trimming shortened V by 5 bases and J by 1 base, and 11 bases separated the two germline ends. The DNA for the CDR3 is TGTGCCAGCAGCCCCTACGGCAGGAACACTGAAGCTTTCTTT. It yields the protein CASSPYGRNTEAFF. Full variable domain (missing parts from reference TRBV7-2 and TRBJ1-1): GAGVSQSPSNKVTEKGKDVELRCDPISGHTALYWYRQSLGQGLEFLIYFQGNSAPDKSGLPSDRFSAERTGGSVSTLTIQRTQQEDSAVYLCASSPYGRNTEAFFGQGTRLTVV.

This chain connects TRBV29-1 to TRBJ2-3, with D unresolved. Between the trimmed V and J ends, which lost 4 bases and 2 bases, there was a span of 7 bases. CDR3 length: 12 residues. Germline assignment: CDR1 SQVTM and CDR2 ANQGSEA. This chain's CDR3 is CSVAIITDTQYF. In DNA form, the CDR3 reads TGCAGCGTTGCCATTATCACAGATACGCAGTATTTT.

The chain joins TRBV5-5 to TRBJ1-4; no clear D gene. This CDR3 is 13 amino acids long. V was cut by 3 bases and J by 3 bases, with 6 bases left in between. Germline V CDR1 and CDR2: SGHKS, YYEKEE (reference sequence). CDR3 DNA: TGTGCCAGCAGCTCAACTCCTAATGAAAAACTGTTTTTT. The encoded protein is CASSSTPNEKLFF.

This chain joins TRBV12-3 or TRBV12-4 and TRBJ1-5; weak D call: TRBD1 (5 bases). This CDR3 has 13 amino acids. Trimming removed 5 bases at V and 2 bases at J, with 7 bases between. The CDR3, as DNA: TGTGCCAGCAGTGAGACAGGCAATCAGCCCCAGCATTTT. Translated, it gives CASSETGNQPQHF.

This clone was seen a single time. The chain uses TRBV3-1 (or the pseudogene TRBV3-2) and TRBJ2-5, with 9 bases fitting TRBD2. V shed 4 bases, J shed 1 base, and the junction held 1 base outside the gene matches. Germline V gene data show CDR1 as LGHDT and CDR2 as YNNKEL (reference sequence). The CDR3 runs 14 residues. CDR3 DNA sequence: TGTGCCAGCAGCCGGACTAGCGTCCAAGAGACCCAGTACTTC. Residues: CASSRTSVQETQYF.

This clone was counted between two and nine times. The rearrangement uses TRBV5-4 and TRBJ2-1, with TRBD2 as a possible D gene (6 bases). Trimming removed 0 bases from V and 5 bases from J, with 9 bases in between. Germline CDR1 reads SGHNT; CDR2 reads YYREEE (reference sequence). CDR3 size: 14 residues. The CDR3 DNA sequence: TGTGCCAGCAGCTTGGGATTAGCGGACAATGAGCAGTTCTTC. Translation: CASSLGLADNEQFF. Full variable domain (remainder filled in from reference TRBV5-4 and TRBJ2-1): ETGVTQSPTHLIKTRGQQVTLRCSSQSGHNTVSWYQQALGQGPQFIFQYYREEENGRGNFPPRFSGLQFPNYSSELNVNALELDDSALYLCASSLGLADNEQFFGPGTRLTVL.

J is TRBJ1-6 and V is TRBV14; the D gene is possibly TRBD1 (5 bases). Germline values: CDR1 SGHDN, CDR2 FVKESK. Trimming stripped 4 bases from V and 11 bases from J, with 21 bases between. CDR3 length: 16 amino acids. This CDR3 reads CASSLGTRTSAPPLHF. CDR3 sequence (DNA): TGTGCCAGCAGCCTAGGGACCCGGACCTCAGCGCCACCCCTCCACTTT.

This sequence joins TRBV6-6 and TRBJ1-1; tentatively, D is TRBD1 (6 bases). The V gene's germline CDR1 is MNHNY and CDR2 SVGAGI (reference sequence). This CDR3 is built from 14 residues. V lost 2 bases and J 0 bases, leaving 7 bases between the germline ends. CDR3 bases: TGTGCCAGCAGTTACGGACAGATGAACACTGAAGCTTTCTTT. This codes for CASSYGQMNTEAFF.

The gene calls are TRBV7-6 and TRBJ2-7, with D perhaps matching TRBD1 (6 bases). Per germline, CDR1 SGHVS and CDR2 FNYEAQ. The CDR3 loop spans 15 amino acids. The germline V and J ends were trimmed by 1 base and 0 bases, with 10 bases remaining between them. The CDR3 region is CASSLVQGISYEQYF. CDR3 DNA sequence: TGTGCCAGCAGCTTAGTACAGGGAATCTCCTACGAGCAGTACTTC. The whole variable domain, remainder taken from reference TRBV7-6 and TRBJ2-7, is GAGVSQSPRYKVTKRGQDVALRCDPISGHVSLYWYRQALGQGPEFLTYFNYEAQQDKSGLPNDRFSAERPEGSISTLTIQRTEQRDSAMYRCASSLVQGISYEQYFGPGTRLTVT.